A selection of T cell receptor beta chains follows, all from one sample in a study of shared clonotypes between healthy human individuals. Repertoires were generated with immunoSEQ multiplex PCR, while TCRdb's copy carries only in-frame clones and drops some. The data show 1.6 million or so clones, approximately 98.5% seen once. The sample taken for sequencing was naive CD4+ T cells sorted from blood. The receptor source for this set is a man younger than 40 in good health. Each CDR3 is given with its conserved first and last residue. The D gene is left open where the match is weak. Rows give clone size only sometimes, using once, few, many, or a class for an expanded clone.

j_gene: TRBJ2-1
d_gene: NA
v_gene: TRBV15
abundance: NA
CDR3aa: CATSRDFDYNEQFF
CDR3nt: TGTGCCACCAGCAGAGATTTTGACTACAATGAGCAGTTCTTC

j_gene: TRBJ1-4
d_gene: NA
v_gene: TRBV5-1
abundance: NA
CDR3aa: CASSMSGEKLFF
CDR3nt: TGCGCCAGCAGTATGAGTGGTGAAAAACTGTTTTTT

j_gene: TRBJ1-2
d_gene: NA
v_gene: TRBV5-4
abundance: NA
CDR3aa: CASSRSDLNFGYTF
CDR3nt: TGTGCCAGCAGCCGTTCGGATTTGAACTTTGGCTACACCTTC

j_gene: TRBJ2-2
d_gene: NA
v_gene: TRBV15
abundance: NA
CDR3aa: CATSKRTGELFF
CDR3nt: TGTGCCACCAGCAAGCGAACCGGGGAGCTGTTTTTT

j_gene: TRBJ2-1
d_gene: TRBD2
v_gene: TRBV5-6
abundance: NA
CDR3aa: CASSSAGLAVYNEQFF
CDR3nt: TGTGCCAGCAGCTCCGCGGGACTAGCGGTATACAATGAGCAGTTCTTC

j_gene: TRBJ2-2
d_gene: TRBD2
v_gene: TRBV28
abundance: NA
CDR3aa: CASSLRLAGGYTGELFF
CDR3nt: TGTGCCAGCAGTTTAAGACTAGCGGGAGGTTACACCGGGGAGCTGTTTTTT

j_gene: TRBJ2-3
d_gene: TRBD2
v_gene: TRBV29-1
abundance: NA
CDR3aa: CSVARTSDTDTQYF
CDR3nt: TGCAGCGTTGCCCGGACTAGCGACACAGATACGCAGTATTTT

j_gene: TRBJ2-1
d_gene: NA
v_gene: TRBV18
abundance: NA
CDR3aa: CASSPPDRINEQFF
CDR3nt: TGTGCCAGCTCACCTCCCGACAGGATCAATGAGCAGTTCTTC

j_gene: TRBJ2-5
d_gene: NA
v_gene: TRBV5-4
abundance: NA
CDR3aa: CASSLAGFGTQYF
CDR3nt: TGTGCCAGCAGCTTGGCAGGGTTCGGGACCCAGTACTTC

j_gene: TRBJ2-5
d_gene: TRBD2
v_gene: TRBV18
abundance: once
CDR3aa: CASSQLGTSGKETQYF
CDR3nt: TGTGCCAGCTCACAGCTAGGGACTAGCGGTAAAGAGACCCAGTACTTC

j_gene: TRBJ1-1
d_gene: TRBD1
v_gene: TRBV5-1
abundance: NA
CDR3aa: CASSDRGEDTEAFF
CDR3nt: TGCGCCAGCAGCGACAGGGGGGAGGACACTGAAGCTTTCTTT

j_gene: TRBJ2-1
d_gene: TRBD1
v_gene: TRBV18
abundance: NA
CDR3aa: CASSPGTGGYNEQFF
CDR3nt: TGTGCCAGCTCACCAGGGACAGGGGGCTACAATGAGCAGTTCTTC

j_gene: TRBJ2-7
d_gene: NA
v_gene: TRBV9
abundance: NA
CDR3aa: CASSVDQGAYEQYF
CDR3nt: TGTGCCAGCAGCGTAGACCAGGGAGCCTACGAGCAGTACTTC

j_gene: TRBJ1-3
d_gene: TRBD1
v_gene: TRBV25-1
abundance: NA
CDR3aa: CASATTGAGNTIYF
CDR3nt: TGTGCCAGCGCTACGACAGGGGCTGGAAACACCATATATTTT

j_gene: TRBJ2-1
d_gene: TRBD2
v_gene: TRBV29-1
abundance: NA
CDR3aa: CSVASGGSNEQFF
CDR3nt: TGCAGCGTTGCGTCGGGAGGGTCTAATGAGCAGTTCTTC

j_gene: TRBJ2-7
d_gene: TRBD2
v_gene: TRBV9
abundance: once
CDR3aa: CASSATSGRYEQYF
CDR3nt: TGTGCCAGCAGCGCGACTAGCGGGAGGTACGAGCAGTACTTC

j_gene: TRBJ2-7
d_gene: TRBD2
v_gene: TRBV7-9
abundance: NA
CDR3aa: CASSTGRGRADEQYF
CDR3nt: TGTGCCAGCAGTACCGGCCGCGGGAGGGCAGACGAGCAGTACTTC

j_gene: TRBJ1-5
d_gene: NA
v_gene: TRBV18
abundance: NA
CDR3aa: CASSTYSNQPQHF
CDR3nt: TGTGCCAGCTCGACCTATAGCAATCAGCCCCAGCATTTT

j_gene: TRBJ2-3
d_gene: NA
v_gene: TRBV10-3
abundance: NA
CDR3aa: CAISETRQSTDTQYF
CDR3nt: TGTGCCATCAGTGAGACGCGACAGTCCACAGATACGCAGTATTTT

j_gene: TRBJ2-5
d_gene: NA
v_gene: TRBV25-1
abundance: NA
CDR3aa: CASSDRVPGYHQETQYF
CDR3nt: TGTGCCAGCAGTGACAGGGTTCCGGGGTACCACCAAGAGACCCAGTACTTC

j_gene: TRBJ2-3
d_gene: NA
v_gene: TRBV10-1
abundance: NA
CDR3aa: CASRANSGDTQYF
CDR3nt: TGCGCCAGCAGGGCGAACAGTGGAGATACGCAGTATTTT

j_gene: TRBJ2-3
d_gene: TRBD2
v_gene: TRBV6-1
abundance: NA
CDR3aa: CASSGAGGGDTQYF
CDR3nt: TGTGCCAGCAGTGGCGCGGGAGGGGGGGATACGCAGTATTTT

j_gene: TRBJ2-1
d_gene: NA
v_gene: TRBV9
abundance: NA
CDR3aa: CASSVGGRNEQFF
CDR3nt: TGTGCCAGCAGCGTAGGGGGGAGGAATGAGCAGTTCTTC

j_gene: TRBJ2-7
d_gene: TRBD1
v_gene: TRBV18
abundance: NA
CDR3aa: CASSPGVQGPYEQYF
CDR3nt: TGTGCCAGCTCACCAGGTGTACAGGGGCCCTACGAGCAGTACTTC

j_gene: TRBJ1-4
d_gene: NA
v_gene: TRBV5-4
abundance: NA
CDR3aa: CASSPGSNPEKLFF
CDR3nt: TGTGCCAGCAGCCCGGGGTCTAATCCTGAAAAACTGTTTTTT

j_gene: TRBJ1-1
d_gene: TRBD1
v_gene: TRBV9
abundance: NA
CDR3aa: CASSVGVTGGAEAFF
CDR3nt: TGTGCCAGCAGCGTAGGGGTGACAGGGGGCGCCGAAGCTTTCTTT

j_gene: TRBJ2-5
d_gene: NA
v_gene: TRBV29-1
abundance: NA
CDR3aa: CSAPRGPGETQYF
CDR3nt: TGCAGCGCCCCCCGAGGCCCTGGGGAGACCCAGTACTTC

j_gene: TRBJ2-3
d_gene: TRBD1
v_gene: TRBV19
abundance: NA
CDR3aa: CASSGQGVGTDTQYF
CDR3nt: TGTGCCAGTAGTGGACAGGGGGTAGGCACAGATACGCAGTATTTT

j_gene: TRBJ2-2
d_gene: TRBD1
v_gene: TRBV10-3
abundance: NA
CDR3aa: CAIRTAGTGGLRPGELFF
CDR3nt: TGTGCCATCAGGACCGCCGGGACAGGGGGCCTAAGGCCCGGGGAGCTGTTTTTT

j_gene: TRBJ2-1
d_gene: TRBD1
v_gene: TRBV29-1
abundance: NA
CDR3aa: CSVDRDRKRGYYNEQFF
CDR3nt: TGCAGCGTTGACAGGGACAGGAAACGAGGATACTACAATGAGCAGTTCTTC

j_gene: TRBJ2-1
d_gene: NA
v_gene: TRBV7-6
abundance: NA
CDR3aa: CASSLVDEQFF
CDR3nt: TGTGCCAGCAGCTTAGTTGACGAGCAGTTCTTC

j_gene: TRBJ1-2
d_gene: NA
v_gene: TRBV27
abundance: NA
CDR3aa: CASKGGFSNGYTF
CDR3nt: TGTGCCAGCAAAGGGGGGTTCTCTAATGGCTACACCTTC

j_gene: TRBJ2-3
d_gene: NA
v_gene: TRBV5-1
abundance: NA
CDR3aa: CASSRETDTQYF
CDR3nt: TGCGCCAGCAGCAGGGAAACAGATACGCAGTATTTT

j_gene: TRBJ2-2
d_gene: TRBD2
v_gene: TRBV5-1
abundance: NA
CDR3aa: CASSSGLAESNTGELFF
CDR3nt: TGCGCCAGCAGCTCCGGACTAGCGGAGTCAAACACCGGGGAGCTGTTTTTT

j_gene: TRBJ2-3
d_gene: NA
v_gene: TRBV7-3
abundance: NA
CDR3aa: CASSFSLSTDTQYF
CDR3nt: TGTGCCAGCAGCTTCTCACTAAGCACAGATACGCAGTATTTT

j_gene: TRBJ1-1
d_gene: NA
v_gene: TRBV7-9
abundance: NA
CDR3aa: CASSLAGVSAFF
CDR3nt: TGTGCCAGCAGCTTAGCGGGGGTATCGGCTTTCTTT

j_gene: TRBJ2-7
d_gene: TRBD2
v_gene: TRBV14
abundance: NA
CDR3aa: CASSQERGLGNEQYF
CDR3nt: TGTGCCAGCAGCCAAGAAAGGGGACTAGGTAACGAGCAGTACTTC

j_gene: TRBJ2-2
d_gene: NA
v_gene: TRBV10-3
abundance: NA
CDR3aa: CAISDVPPGELFF
CDR3nt: TGTGCCATCAGTGATGTCCCTCCCGGGGAGCTGTTTTTT

j_gene: TRBJ2-3
d_gene: NA
v_gene: TRBV6-6
abundance: NA
CDR3aa: CATLRGAGDTQYF
CDR3nt: TGTGCCACTTTACGCGGCGCAGGAGATACGCAGTATTTT

j_gene: TRBJ2-1
d_gene: TRBD2
v_gene: TRBV27
abundance: NA
CDR3aa: CASQQGGPGTSGAYNEQFF
CDR3nt: TGTGCCAGCCAACAGGGGGGCCCCGGGACTAGCGGGGCATACAATGAGCAGTTCTTC

j_gene: TRBJ2-6
d_gene: NA
v_gene: TRBV28
abundance: NA
CDR3aa: CASSLFGHASGANVLTF
CDR3nt: TGTGCCAGCAGTTTATTTGGACACGCCTCTGGGGCCAACGTCCTGACTTTC

j_gene: TRBJ2-2
d_gene: NA
v_gene: TRBV5-4
abundance: NA
CDR3aa: CASSLRQPTGELFF
CDR3nt: TGTGCCAGCAGCTTACGGCAGCCAACCGGGGAGCTGTTTTTT

j_gene: TRBJ2-7
d_gene: NA
v_gene: TRBV7-6
abundance: NA
CDR3aa: CASGRTDSYEQYF
CDR3nt: TGTGCCAGCGGAAGGACGGACTCCTACGAGCAGTACTTC

j_gene: TRBJ2-2
d_gene: TRBD2
v_gene: TRBV5-4
abundance: once
CDR3aa: CASSSRTSLGPGELFF
CDR3nt: TGTGCCAGCAGCTCCCGGACTAGCTTAGGACCCGGGGAGCTGTTTTTT

j_gene: TRBJ1-1
d_gene: NA
v_gene: TRBV5-1
abundance: once
CDR3aa: CASSLVSGRNTEAFF
CDR3nt: TGCGCCAGCAGCTTGGTCAGCGGGCGGAACACTGAAGCTTTCTTT

j_gene: TRBJ2-7
d_gene: TRBD1
v_gene: TRBV7-6
abundance: NA
CDR3aa: CASSLGDREGTSLFYEQYF
CDR3nt: TGTGCCAGCAGCTTAGGGGACAGGGAAGGGACCAGCCTCTTCTACGAGCAGTACTTC

j_gene: TRBJ1-2
d_gene: NA
v_gene: TRBV21-1
abundance: NA
CDR3aa: CASSRAPPFLSYTF
CDR3nt: TGTGCCAGCAGCAGGGCCCCCCCCTTTTTAAGCTACACCTTC

j_gene: TRBJ2-1
d_gene: NA
v_gene: TRBV9
abundance: NA
CDR3aa: CASSPIGGFSYNEQFF
CDR3nt: TGTGCCAGCAGCCCCATCGGGGGATTCTCCTACAATGAGCAGTTCTTC

j_gene: TRBJ2-1
d_gene: TRBD1
v_gene: TRBV6-4
abundance: NA
CDR3aa: CASNKQGWWRNEQFF
CDR3nt: TGTGCCAGCAATAAACAGGGGTGGTGGAGGAATGAGCAGTTCTTC

j_gene: TRBJ2-2
d_gene: NA
v_gene: TRBV29-1
abundance: NA
CDR3aa: CSVARGANTGELFF
CDR3nt: TGCAGCGTTGCTAGAGGGGCGAACACCGGGGAGCTGTTTTTT

j_gene: TRBJ1-1
d_gene: TRBD1
v_gene: TRBV19
abundance: NA
CDR3aa: CASSIGRRDRGRVGAFF
CDR3nt: TGTGCCAGTAGTATAGGTCGTCGGGACAGGGGACGGGTAGGAGCTTTCTTT

j_gene: TRBJ2-2
d_gene: TRBD2
v_gene: TRBV10-2
abundance: NA
CDR3aa: CASSESGLAGVSNTGELFF
CDR3nt: TGCGCCAGCAGTGAGTCGGGACTAGCGGGAGTTTCGAACACCGGGGAGCTGTTTTTT

j_gene: TRBJ2-1
d_gene: NA
v_gene: TRBV5-4
abundance: NA
CDR3aa: CASSHRQVNNEQFF
CDR3nt: TGTGCCAGCAGCCACCGACAGGTAAACAATGAGCAGTTCTTC

j_gene: TRBJ2-3
d_gene: TRBD1
v_gene: TRBV6-1
abundance: NA
CDR3aa: CARRQGWADTQYF
CDR3nt: TGTGCCAGAAGACAGGGTTGGGCAGATACGCAGTATTTT

j_gene: TRBJ2-7
d_gene: TRBD2
v_gene: TRBV6-5
abundance: NA
CDR3aa: CASRPLTGGPNEQYF
CDR3nt: TGTGCCAGCAGACCCCTAACGGGAGGGCCAAACGAGCAGTACTTC

j_gene: TRBJ2-1
d_gene: TRBD2
v_gene: TRBV10-3
abundance: NA
CDR3aa: CANQREVRGSEQFF
CDR3nt: TGTGCCAACCAGCGGGAGGTTCGGGGTAGTGAGCAGTTCTTC

j_gene: TRBJ1-2
d_gene: NA
v_gene: TRBV6-1
abundance: NA
CDR3aa: CASSEAQVGAYGYTF
CDR3nt: TGTGCCAGCAGTGAAGCGCAGGTCGGCGCCTATGGCTACACCTTC

j_gene: TRBJ1-1
d_gene: TRBD1
v_gene: TRBV15
abundance: NA
CDR3aa: CATSRDRGSGTEAFF
CDR3nt: TGTGCCACCAGCAGAGACAGGGGGTCGGGCACTGAAGCTTTCTTT

j_gene: TRBJ2-7
d_gene: NA
v_gene: TRBV27
abundance: NA
CDR3aa: CASSPRQGGTSSYEQYF
CDR3nt: TGTGCCAGCAGTCCTCGACAGGGCGGGACTAGCTCCTACGAGCAGTACTTC